The T cell receptor beta chain under discussion was sequenced for a study of blood T cell repertoires in COVID-19. Study overall: Samples representing acute and convalescent COVID-19 were sourced from the United States, Italy and Spain. PBMCs, B-cell-depleted T cells, or T cells were the source of the cDNA or gDNA that made up the material.

V was pared by 0 bases and J by 12 bases, with 9 bases between. CDR1 and CDR2 (germline): LGHDT, YNNKEL (reference sequence). The CDR3 sequence is 13 residues long. Authors' processing steps: Reference gene primer amplification in the assay estimated nucleated cell counts. Sequenced by immunoSEQ multiplex PCR; TCRdb stores in-frame clones only, minus some. Clone size and V and J calls were adopted from that table, with D and trimming inferred from the DNA. The sample includes around 130,000 clones, about 80% of them seen just once. The sequencing sample was made of peripheral blood. The chain is built from TRBV3-1 (or the pseudogene TRBV3-2) and TRBJ1-6, with D unresolved. The sequence derives from a human donor in a cohort sampled during active COVID-19. The CDR3 loop reads CASSQDSLKPLHF. Here the CDR3 DNA reads TGTGCCAGCAGCCAAGATAGTCTGAAACCCCTCCACTTT.